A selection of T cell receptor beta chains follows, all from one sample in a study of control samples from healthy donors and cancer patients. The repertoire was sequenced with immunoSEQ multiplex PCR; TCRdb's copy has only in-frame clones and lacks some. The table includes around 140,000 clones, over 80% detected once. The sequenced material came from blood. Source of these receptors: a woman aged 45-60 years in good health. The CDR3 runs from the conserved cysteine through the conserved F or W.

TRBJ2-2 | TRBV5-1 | CASSSWLGNTGELFF
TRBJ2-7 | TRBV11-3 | CASSLGDRDYEQYF
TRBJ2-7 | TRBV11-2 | CASSLGPHRVVLSSYEQYF
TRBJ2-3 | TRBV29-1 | CSVVLRPGSSKQYF
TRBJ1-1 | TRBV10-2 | CASTDRQARNTEAFF
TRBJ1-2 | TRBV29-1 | CSVQKGTRSGYTF
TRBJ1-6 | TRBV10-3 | CAISVGQGESPLHF
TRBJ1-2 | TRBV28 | CASSWDREYGYTF
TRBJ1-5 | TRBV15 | CATSRDPGGNQPQHF
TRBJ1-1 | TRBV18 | CASSPLQGITEAFF
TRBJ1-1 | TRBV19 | CASSRGGVMNTEAFF
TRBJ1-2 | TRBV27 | CASSLSRAAFGGLGYGYTF
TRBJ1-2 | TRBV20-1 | CSAPTAGYTF
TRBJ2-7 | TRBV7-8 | CASSLVGTDYEQYF
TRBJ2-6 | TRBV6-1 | CASSEAVYPLGSGANVLTF
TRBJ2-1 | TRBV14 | CASSQSGRYNEQFF
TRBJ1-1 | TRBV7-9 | CASSFSVNTEAFF
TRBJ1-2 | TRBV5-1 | CASSLASTDYGYTF
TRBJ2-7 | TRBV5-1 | CASSLGPTGTRGTYEQYF
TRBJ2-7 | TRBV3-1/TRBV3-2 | CASAGVISYEQYF
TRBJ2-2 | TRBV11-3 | CASSLDAGTGELFF
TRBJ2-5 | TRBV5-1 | CASSLRGAETQYF
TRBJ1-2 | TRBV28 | CASSLKIFRMSKDYGYTF
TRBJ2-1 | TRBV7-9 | CASSLGSGGAYYNEQFF
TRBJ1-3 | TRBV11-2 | CASSFGAGNTIYF
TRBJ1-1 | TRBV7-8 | CASSLGRRGTEAFF
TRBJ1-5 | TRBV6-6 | CASAWRQSNQPQHF
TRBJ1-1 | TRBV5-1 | CASSLQTGGGTEAFF
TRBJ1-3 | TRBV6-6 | CASRKGQGGNTIYF
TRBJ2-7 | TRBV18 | CASSPGQTYEQYF
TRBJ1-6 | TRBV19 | CASRRNIQGDSPLHF
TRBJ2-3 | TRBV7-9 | CASSLAPGLAGGSDTQYF
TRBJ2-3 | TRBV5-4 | CASSPGRLAGGQERTDTQYF
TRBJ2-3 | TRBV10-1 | CASSEGDRLSTDTQYF
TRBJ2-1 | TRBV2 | CATRDSSYNEQFF
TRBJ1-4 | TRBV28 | CASTSWGEKLFF
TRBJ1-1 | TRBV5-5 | CASSLGGTKNTEAFF
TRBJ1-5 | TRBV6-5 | CASSQQAINQPQHF